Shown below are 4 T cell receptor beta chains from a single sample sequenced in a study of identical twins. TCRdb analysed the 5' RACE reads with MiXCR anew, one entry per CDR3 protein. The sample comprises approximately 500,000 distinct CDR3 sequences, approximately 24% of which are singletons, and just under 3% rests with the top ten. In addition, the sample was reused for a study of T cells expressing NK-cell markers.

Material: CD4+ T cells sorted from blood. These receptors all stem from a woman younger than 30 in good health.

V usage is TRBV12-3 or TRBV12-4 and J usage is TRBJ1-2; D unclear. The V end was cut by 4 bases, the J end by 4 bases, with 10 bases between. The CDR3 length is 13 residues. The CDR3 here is CASSYTETYGYTF. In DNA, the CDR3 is TGTGCCAGCAGTTATACAGAGACCTATGGCTACACCTTC.

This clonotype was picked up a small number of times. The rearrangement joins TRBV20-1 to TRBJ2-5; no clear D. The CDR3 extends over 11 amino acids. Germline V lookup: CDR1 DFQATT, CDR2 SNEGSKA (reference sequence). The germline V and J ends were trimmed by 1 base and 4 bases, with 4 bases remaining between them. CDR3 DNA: TGCAGTGCTAGAGCGGGAGAGACCCAGTACTTC. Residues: CSARAGETQYF.

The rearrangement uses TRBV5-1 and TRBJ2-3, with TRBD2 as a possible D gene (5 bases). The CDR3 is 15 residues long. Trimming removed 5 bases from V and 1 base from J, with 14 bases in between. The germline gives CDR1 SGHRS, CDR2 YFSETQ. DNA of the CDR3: TGCGCCAGCAGTTCAGGAAGCGGACGCACAGATACGCAGTATTTT. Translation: CASSSGSGRTDTQYF. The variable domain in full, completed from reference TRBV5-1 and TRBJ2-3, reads KAGVTQTPRYLIKTRGQQVTLSCSPISGHRSVSWYQQTPGQGLQFLFEYFSETQRNKGNFPGRFSGRQFSNSRSEMNVSTLELGDSALYLCASSSGSGRTDTQYFGPGTRLTVL.

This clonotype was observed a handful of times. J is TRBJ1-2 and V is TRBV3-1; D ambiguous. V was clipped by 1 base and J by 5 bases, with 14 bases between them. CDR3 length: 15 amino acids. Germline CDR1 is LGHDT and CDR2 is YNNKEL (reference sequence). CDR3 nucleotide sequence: TGTGCCAGCAGCCAAGTGGCGCGCATCGGGTATGGCTACACCTTC. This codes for CASSQVARIGYGYTF.